What follows is one T cell receptor beta chain and its context. What it binds is unknown. Germline CDR1 reads MRHNA; CDR2 reads SNTAGT. This CDR3 has 19 amino acids. Trimming cost V 0 bases and J 2 bases; bases outside gene matches: 12. Nominally healthy donors were sampled, though unrecorded immune exposures were likely. These data are taken from a study of cytomegalovirus exposure and HLA in healthy donors. PCR employed 60 Vbeta and 13 Jbeta primers. Sequencing used immunoSEQ multiplex PCR; TCRdb keeps in-frame clones, though not all of them. The table includes tens of thousands of clones, less than 65% detected once. General observations from the study: There were around 160 TCR beta chains listed as cytomegalovirus-associated. About 87% or about 30% of the time was how often most TCR beta V segments were productive, according to an earlier analysis.

Material: PBMCs. The chain uses TRBV6-4 and TRBJ1-3; 8 nucleotides match TRBD1. This clonotype originated in a woman aged 30 to 39 in good health and CMV-seronegative. The CDR3, as DNA: TGTGCCAGCAGTGACTCAACGAGGACAGGGACACACACTGGAAACACCATATATTTT. It specifies CASSDSTRTGTHTGNTIYF.